This record looks at one T cell receptor beta chain sequence and its context. Its cognate antigen is unknown. This likely stems from a read error, as it lies one base from a far larger clone. The sample is drawn from a study of regulatory T cells in long-lasting Graves disease. Overall study context: Freshly diagnosed Graves' patients had used antithyroid drugs for under 3 months. Study conclusions and caveats: Sharing of public clonotypes was greater in persistent patients (about 2,700) than in new patients (around 930). Persistent disease was characterized by preferential usage of TRBV28, TRBJ1-2 and TRBJ2-5. TCR diversity in persistent Graves' patients was below that of newly diagnosed ones.

The CDR3 consists of 12 residues. As to time point: newly diagnosed GD, antithyroid drugs for less than 3 months. PBMC RNA served as the TCR library source. In building TCR beta libraries, iRepertoire HTBI primers were used together with Arm-PCR of CDR3 regions. TCRdb reanalysed the multiplex PCR reads using MiXCR and keeps one entry per CDR3 protein. The sample carries some 250,000 distinct CDR3 sequences, around 20% recorded once. The source is a female donor with Graves disease. The sequencing here drew on peripheral blood mononuclear cells (PBMCs), taken at new diagnosis, from a patient treated with antithyroid drugs. The gene calls are TRBV12-3 or TRBV12-4 and TRBJ2-3; D remains ambiguous. The J call may be mistaken, given a closer DNA end match to TRBJ1-1. The CDR3 sequence is CASSLKVAEAFF. The CDR3 nucleotides read TGTGCCAGCAGTTTAAAGGTGGCAGAAGCTTTCTTT.